The rows below give T cell receptor beta chains drawn from one sample of a study of blood T cells in healthy people across ages. Each CDR3 protein is one row after TCRdb ran MiXCR on the 5' RACE reads. The repertoire holds about 970,000 distinct CDR3 sequences, with roughly 51% as singletons. Sequences were obtained from blood. These receptors were taken from an older woman in good health. The CDR3 runs from the conserved cysteine through the conserved F or W. The D gene is left open where the match is weak. Where a row states a size, it is once, few, many or the class of an expanded clone; other rows omit it.

j_gene	d_gene	abundance	v_gene	CDR3nt	CDR3aa
TRBJ2-7	NA	NA	TRBV4-2	TGTGCCAGCAGCCAAGAGCTAGCGACAACTTACGAGCAGTACTTC	CASSQELATTYEQYF
TRBJ2-3	TRBD1	NA	TRBV29-1	TGCAGCGGGACCGTTGGACAGGCGAGCACAGATACGCAGTATTTT	CSGTVGQASTDTQYF
TRBJ2-5	NA	once	TRBV28	TGTGCCAGCAGCCCCCCACTGGGCAGGACGGAGAGGACCCAGTACTTC	CASSPPLGRTERTQYF
TRBJ2-1	NA	NA	TRBV5-1	TGCGCCAGCAGCGCTGGGAGGCAGGGGGTTGATGAGCAGTTCTTC	CASSAGRQGVDEQFF
TRBJ2-7	NA	NA	TRBV7-9	TGTGCCAGCACCCTTCACGGGGTTGAGTACGAGCAGTACTTC	CASTLHGVEYEQYF
TRBJ1-1	NA	once	TRBV6-1	TGTGCCAGCAGTGAAGCGCGAAGGGCAGGAGCTTTCTTT	CASSEARRAGAFF
TRBJ2-7	NA	few	TRBV27	TGTGCCAGCAGTCAGATCCGTACAAGAGTCCACGAGCAGTACTTC	CASSQIRTRVHEQYF
TRBJ2-1	NA	once	TRBV28	TGTGCCAGCAGTCTACAGGGTGGTGGGTACAATGAGCAGTTCTTC	CASSLQGGGYNEQFF
TRBJ1-2	NA	NA	TRBV6-6	TGTGTCAGCAGTTCGGCAGGAATAGGGAACTATGGCTACACCTTC	CVSSSAGIGNYGYTF
TRBJ1-1	NA	NA	TRBV7-9	TGTGCCAGCACCCTGGTACGGGTGAACACTGAAGCTTTCTTT	CASTLVRVNTEAFF
TRBJ1-4	NA	few	TRBV6-6	TGTGCCAGCAGTTACAGGGTTGGAAAACTGTTTTTT	CASSYRVGKLFF
TRBJ2-3	TRBD1	NA	TRBV28	TGTGCCAGCAGTTTCCTCCCAGGACAGGGAGAGAGCACAGATACGCAGTATTTT	CASSFLPGQGESTDTQYF